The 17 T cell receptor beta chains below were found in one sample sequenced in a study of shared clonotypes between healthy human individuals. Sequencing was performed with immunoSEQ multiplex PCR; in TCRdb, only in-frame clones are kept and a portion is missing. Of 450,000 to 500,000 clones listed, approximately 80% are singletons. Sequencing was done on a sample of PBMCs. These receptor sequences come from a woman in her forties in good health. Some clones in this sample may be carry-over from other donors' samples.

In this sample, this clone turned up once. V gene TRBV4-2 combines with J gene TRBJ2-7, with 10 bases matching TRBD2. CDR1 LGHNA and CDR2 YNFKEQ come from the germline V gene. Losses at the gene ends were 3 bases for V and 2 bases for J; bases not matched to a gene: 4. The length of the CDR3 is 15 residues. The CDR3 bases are TGTGCCAGCAGCCAGGAGCGGGAGGGCCCCTACGAGCAGTACTTC. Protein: CASSQEREGPYEQYF.

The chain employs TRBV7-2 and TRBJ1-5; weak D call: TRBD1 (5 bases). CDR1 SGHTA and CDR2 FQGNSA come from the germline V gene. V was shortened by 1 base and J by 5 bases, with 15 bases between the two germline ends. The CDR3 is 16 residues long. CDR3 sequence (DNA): TGTGCCAGCAGCTTAGAGGGAATTGGGGCGGATCAGCCCCAGCATTTT. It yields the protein CASSLEGIGADQPQHF.

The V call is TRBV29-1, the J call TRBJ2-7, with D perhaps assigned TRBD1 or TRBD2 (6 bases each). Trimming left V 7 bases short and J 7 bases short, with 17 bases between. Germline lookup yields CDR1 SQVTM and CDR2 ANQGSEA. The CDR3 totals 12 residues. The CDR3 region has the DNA TGCAGCGCCGGGGGCAGGGGATGGGAGCAGTACTTC. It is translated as CSAGGRGWEQYF.

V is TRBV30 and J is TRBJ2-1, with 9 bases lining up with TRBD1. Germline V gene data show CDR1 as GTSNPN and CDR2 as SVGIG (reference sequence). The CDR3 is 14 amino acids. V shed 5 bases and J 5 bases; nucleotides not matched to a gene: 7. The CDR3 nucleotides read TGTGCCTGGCGGGACAGGGTTATAAACAATGAGCAGTTCTTC. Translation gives CAWRDRVINNEQFF. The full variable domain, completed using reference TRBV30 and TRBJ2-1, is SQTIHQWPATLVQPVGSPLSLECTVEGTSNPNLYWYRQAAGRGLQLLFYSVGIGQISSEVPQNLSASRPQDRQFILSSKKLLLSDSGFYLCAWRDRVINNEQFFGPGTRLTVL.

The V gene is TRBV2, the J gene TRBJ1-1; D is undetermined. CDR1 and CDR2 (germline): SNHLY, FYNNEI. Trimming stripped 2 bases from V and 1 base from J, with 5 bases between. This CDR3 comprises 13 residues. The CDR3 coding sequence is TGTGCCAGCAGTGAACTTGGGAACACTGAAGCTTTCTTT. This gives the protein CASSELGNTEAFF.

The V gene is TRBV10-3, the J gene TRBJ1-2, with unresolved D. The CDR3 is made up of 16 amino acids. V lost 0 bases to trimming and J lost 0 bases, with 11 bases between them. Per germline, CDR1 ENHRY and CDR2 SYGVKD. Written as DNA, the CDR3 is TGTGCCATCAGTGAGTCGATGTTGGAGGCTAACTATGGCTACACCTTC. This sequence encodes CAISESMLEANYGYTF.

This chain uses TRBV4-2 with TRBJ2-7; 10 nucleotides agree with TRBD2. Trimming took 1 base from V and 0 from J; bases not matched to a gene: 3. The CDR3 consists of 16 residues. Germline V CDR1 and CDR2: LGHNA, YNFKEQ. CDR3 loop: CASSQGTSGRSYEQYF. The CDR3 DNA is TGTGCCAGCAGCCAAGGGACTAGCGGACGCTCCTACGAGCAGTACTTC.

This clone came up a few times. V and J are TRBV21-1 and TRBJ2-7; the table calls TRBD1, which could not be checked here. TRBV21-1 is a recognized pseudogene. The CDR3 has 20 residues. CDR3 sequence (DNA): TGTGCCAGCACTACAGCGGTTAAGGGACCCGACAGGGGGTTTGACTACGAGCAGTACTTC. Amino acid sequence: CASTTAVKGPDRGFDYEQYF.

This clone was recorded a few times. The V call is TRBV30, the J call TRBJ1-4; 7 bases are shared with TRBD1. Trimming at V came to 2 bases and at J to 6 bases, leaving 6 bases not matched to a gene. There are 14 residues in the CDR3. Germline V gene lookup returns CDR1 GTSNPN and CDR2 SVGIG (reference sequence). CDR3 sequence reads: CAWSPDRADEKLFF. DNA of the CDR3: TGTGCCTGGAGTCCCGACAGGGCGGATGAAAAACTGTTTTTT.

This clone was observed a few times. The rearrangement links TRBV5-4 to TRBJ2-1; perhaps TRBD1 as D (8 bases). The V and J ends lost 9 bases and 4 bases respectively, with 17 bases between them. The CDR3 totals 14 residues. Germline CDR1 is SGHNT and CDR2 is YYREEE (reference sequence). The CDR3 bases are TGTGCCACCGCCGACAGGGGAGGGTACAATGAGCAGTTCTTC. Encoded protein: CATADRGGYNEQFF.

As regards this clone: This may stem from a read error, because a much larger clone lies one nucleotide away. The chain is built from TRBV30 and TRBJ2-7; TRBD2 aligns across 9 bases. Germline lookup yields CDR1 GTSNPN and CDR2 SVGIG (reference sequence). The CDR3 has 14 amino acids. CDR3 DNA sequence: TGTGCCTGGCGAAAAGCGGGAGGCTCCTACGAGCGGTACTTC. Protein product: CAWRKAGGSYERYF.

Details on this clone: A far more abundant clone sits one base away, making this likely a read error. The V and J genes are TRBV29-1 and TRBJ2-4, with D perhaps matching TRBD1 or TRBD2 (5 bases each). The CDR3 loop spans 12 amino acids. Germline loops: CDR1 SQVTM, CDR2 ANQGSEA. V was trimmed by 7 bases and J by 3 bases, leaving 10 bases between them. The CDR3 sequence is CSGGSDKNIQYF. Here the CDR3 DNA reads TGCAGCGGGGGGAGTGACAAAAACATTCAGTACTTC.

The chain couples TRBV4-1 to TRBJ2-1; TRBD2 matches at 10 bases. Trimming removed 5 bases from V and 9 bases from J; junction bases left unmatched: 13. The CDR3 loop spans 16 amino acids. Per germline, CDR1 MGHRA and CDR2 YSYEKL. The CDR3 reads CASSSAGLAGEFEQFF. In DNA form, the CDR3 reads TGCGCCAGCAGCTCAGCAGGGCTAGCGGGAGAGTTTGAGCAGTTCTTC.

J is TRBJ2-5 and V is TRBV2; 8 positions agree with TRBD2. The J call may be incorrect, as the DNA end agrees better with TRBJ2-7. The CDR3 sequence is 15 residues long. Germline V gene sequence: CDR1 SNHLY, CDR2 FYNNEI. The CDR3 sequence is CASLPGTRVGNEQYF. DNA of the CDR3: TGTGCCAGCCTTCCCGGGACTAGGGTGGGTAACGAGCAGTACTTC.

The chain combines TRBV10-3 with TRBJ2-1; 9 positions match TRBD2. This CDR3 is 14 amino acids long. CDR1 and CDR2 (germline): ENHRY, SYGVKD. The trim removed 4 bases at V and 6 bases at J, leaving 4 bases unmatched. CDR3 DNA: TGTGCCATCAGTGGTGCGGGAGGGTTCAATGAGCAGTTCTTC. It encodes CAISGAGGFNEQFF.

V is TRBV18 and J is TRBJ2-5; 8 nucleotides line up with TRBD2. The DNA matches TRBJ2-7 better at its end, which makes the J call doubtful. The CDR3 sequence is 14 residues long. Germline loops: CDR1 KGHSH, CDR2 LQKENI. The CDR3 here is CASSPGTRDYEQYF. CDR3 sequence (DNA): TGTGCCAGCTCCCCAGGGACTAGAGACTACGAGCAGTACTTC.

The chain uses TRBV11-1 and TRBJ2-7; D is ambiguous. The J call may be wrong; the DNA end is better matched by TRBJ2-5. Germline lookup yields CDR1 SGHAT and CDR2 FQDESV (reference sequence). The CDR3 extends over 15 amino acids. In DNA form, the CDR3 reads TGTGCCAGCAGCGGCGACAACCCAAGTCAAGAGACCCAGTACTTC. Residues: CASSGDNPSQETQYF.